This is a list of T cell receptor beta chains from one sample in a study of T cells after yellow fever vaccination. MiXCR, applied by TCRdb to the 5' RACE reads, yields one record per CDR3 protein. The table lists roughly 500,000 distinct CDR3 sequences, 15% to 20% of them singletons, with more than 13% in the top ten. Source: PBMCs, taken 15 days after the yellow fever booster vaccination. The source is a man aged 25-40 years who received the YFV17D yellow fever vaccine. The conserved cysteine and the conserved F or W are not part of the CDR3 here.

j_gene: TRBJ2-2
v_gene: TRBV20-1
CDR3aa: SAPRGAGAGTGELF

j_gene: TRBJ2-7
v_gene: TRBV2
CDR3aa: ASRGPGQGATEQY

j_gene: TRBJ2-1
v_gene: TRBV4-1
CDR3aa: ASSQTETSSYNEQF

j_gene: TRBJ2-1
v_gene: TRBV6-2/TRBV6-3
CDR3aa: ASSSDSNEQF

j_gene: TRBJ2-3
v_gene: TRBV12-3/TRBV12-4
CDR3aa: ASRTGTGAATDTQY

j_gene: TRBJ2-5
v_gene: TRBV7-2
CDR3aa: ASSLGAGRVETQY

j_gene: TRBJ2-3
v_gene: TRBV7-9
CDR3aa: ASSLGTSPTDTQY

j_gene: TRBJ2-3
v_gene: TRBV29-1
CDR3aa: SVPTPPAGTDTQY

j_gene: TRBJ2-1
v_gene: TRBV20-1
CDR3aa: SAGQTSGSYNEQF

j_gene: TRBJ2-2
v_gene: TRBV10-1
CDR3aa: ASSLGGTNNGELF

j_gene: TRBJ2-3
v_gene: TRBV7-2
CDR3aa: ASSLVIPDTQY

j_gene: TRBJ2-2
v_gene: TRBV5-6
CDR3aa: ASSVSGELF

j_gene: TRBJ2-2
v_gene: TRBV12-3/TRBV12-4
CDR3aa: ASRLPLPDRGNTGELF

j_gene: TRBJ2-3
v_gene: TRBV12-3/TRBV12-4
CDR3aa: ASTRGSSTDTQY

j_gene: TRBJ2-5
v_gene: TRBV27
CDR3aa: ASSLYVGGETQY

j_gene: TRBJ2-1
v_gene: TRBV9
CDR3aa: ASSLTPPGLASHEPF

j_gene: TRBJ1-1
v_gene: TRBV5-8
CDR3aa: ASSFKDGTEAF

j_gene: TRBJ2-1
v_gene: TRBV7-9
CDR3aa: ASSSAGPTYNEQF

j_gene: TRBJ1-1
v_gene: TRBV4-3
CDR3aa: ASSQGGANTEAF

j_gene: TRBJ2-7
v_gene: TRBV5-6
CDR3aa: ASTPGGSGSSREQY

j_gene: TRBJ2-3
v_gene: TRBV28
CDR3aa: ASSLSHSGAPDTQY

j_gene: TRBJ2-7
v_gene: TRBV6-5
CDR3aa: ASSYSTSGLNEQY

j_gene: TRBJ2-4
v_gene: TRBV11-1
CDR3aa: ASSLGEGSAGSKNIQY

j_gene: TRBJ2-7
v_gene: TRBV7-9
CDR3aa: ASSPGTSGSIYEQY

j_gene: TRBJ2-7
v_gene: TRBV12-3/TRBV12-4
CDR3aa: ASSLAIDYEQY

j_gene: TRBJ2-1
v_gene: TRBV7-2
CDR3aa: ASSTTPRVSYNEQF

j_gene: TRBJ2-7
v_gene: TRBV7-2
CDR3aa: ASSLAGNGYEQY

j_gene: TRBJ2-1
v_gene: TRBV5-1
CDR3aa: ASSLVSGAPNEQF